This T cell receptor beta chain was retrieved from a study of cytomegalovirus exposure and HLA in healthy donors. Turning to this clone: Its antigen is unknown.

V gave up 5 bases and J gave up 6 bases; unmatched junction bases: 17. Germline CDR1 is SGHNT and CDR2 is YENEEA. The CDR3 sequence is 17 residues long. It was with 60 Vbeta and 13 Jbeta primers that the PCR ran. TCRdb keeps only in-frame clones here, not all; method: immunoSEQ multiplex PCR. The sample includes around 200,000 clones, 85% to 90% of them seen just once. Study-wide points: TCR beta chain V- and J-gene trimming was linked, in a later analysis, to a missense variant in DCLRE1C.

This clonotype originated in a woman in her late teens or twenties in good health and CMV-seronegative. The sequencing input was PBMCs. The V call is TRBV11-3, the J call TRBJ2-5, with 8 bases aligning to TRBD1. DNA of the CDR3: TGTGCCAGCAGCCCCGTCTTGTATCCGAGGACAGGGCAGACCCAGTACTTC. Its protein product is CASSPVLYPRTGQTQYF.